This TCR beta chain comes out of a study of blood T cell repertoires in COVID-19. Study at large: From T cells, B-cell-depleted T cells, or PBMCs came the material, which was cDNA or gDNA.

This clone was observed a single time. Clones were sequenced by immunoSEQ multiplex PCR, and TCRdb holds only the in-frame ones, with some missing. The sample has roughly 220,000 clones, roughly 89% seen once. Germline CDR1 and CDR2: SGDLS and YYNGEE. Trimming removed 5 bases at V and 5 bases at J, with 20 bases between. The CDR3 sequence is 15 residues long. All enrollees were roughly 18 to 100 years old and from 25 or so US areas. Cohort allocation depended upon clinical history that participants reported. The chain recombines TRBV9 with TRBJ2-7; weak D call: TRBD2 (7 bases). This clonotype originated in a woman between 40 and 55 years old with acute COVID-19. The specimen was PBMCs or T cells enriched from blood (not recorded which). Here the CDR3 reads CASSYYREGTHEQYF. In DNA, the CDR3 is TGTGCCAGCAGTTACTACAGGGAGGGGACCCACGAGCAGTACTTC.